These 8 T cell receptor beta chains share one sample of origin, sequenced in a study of T cells in Graves' hyperthyroidism and ophthalmopathy. The investigators amplified TCR beta CDR3 regions from RNA transcripts. First-round RT-PCR of the TCR CDR3 relied on the HTBI primer set. A single record per CDR3 protein comes from TCRdb applying MiXCR to the multiplex PCR reads. The sample includes hundreds of thousands of distinct CDR3 sequences, 11% to 15% of them seen just once. The sample taken for sequencing was blood. The receptors derive from a woman aged 25 to 39 with Graves' hyperthyroidism that later progressed to Graves' ophthalmopathy.

This clonotype was counted ten times or more. The genes are TRBV7-8 and TRBJ1-5; 9 nucleotides align to TRBD1. With V trimmed by 5 bases and J by 7 bases, 18 bases remained unmatched. CDR1 is SGHVS, CDR2 FQNEAQ, per germline. The CDR3 extends over 18 amino acids. In nucleotides, the CDR3 is TGTGCCAGCAGCCCAGTTGCCCCGGGACAGGGTGTTCGGCAGCCCCAGCATTTT. Translated: CASSPVAPGQGVRQPQHF.

This clonotype was recorded a few times. The chain uses TRBV5-1 and TRBJ1-1; tentatively, D is TRBD1 (6 bases). The V gene's germline CDR1 is SGHRS and CDR2 YFSETQ. V lost 1 base to trimming and J lost 5 bases, with 15 bases between them. The CDR3 extends over 15 amino acids. CDR3 amino acids: CASSLRGGGYTEAFF. The CDR3 nucleotides read TGCGCCAGCAGCTTGCGCGGCGGGGGCTATACTGAAGCTTTCTTT.

This clonotype was detected many times. The V and J genes are TRBV24-1 and TRBJ2-5, with unresolved D. The germline CDR1 and CDR2 sequences are KGHDR and SFDVKD. CDR3 length equals 15 residues. V lost 4 bases and J 4 bases, leaving 15 bases between the germline ends. The CDR3 region has the DNA TGTGCCACCAGTGACAAAGGATTATTAGGAGAGACCCAGTACTTC. Translated: CATSDKGLLGETQYF.

This sequence joins TRBV27 and TRBJ1-5; 8 positions agree with TRBD1. Germline CDR1 MNHEY, CDR2 SMNVEV (reference sequence). The CDR3 is 15 residues long. V shed 6 bases and J 3 bases; nucleotides not matched to a gene: 7. CDR3 in amino acids: CASRQQGGYNQPQHF. Here the CDR3 DNA reads TGTGCCAGCAGGCAACAGGGGGGGTACAATCAGCCCCAGCATTTT.

The J gene is TRBJ1-4, the V gene TRBV20-1; D is uncertain. The length of the CDR3 is 13 residues. The V and J ends lost 5 bases and 8 bases respectively, with 15 bases between them. Looked up from germline, CDR1 is DFQATT and CDR2 is SNEGSKA (reference sequence). CDR3 nucleotide sequence: TGCAGTGCTCCCCACGGTGTTAGGGAAAAACTGTTTTTT. Its translation is CSAPHGVREKLFF.

This clonotype showed up just a few times. The chain is built from TRBV7-9 and TRBJ1-1, with D possibly being TRBD1 (5 bases). Germline V CDR1 and CDR2: SEHNR, FQNEAQ (reference sequence). Trimming pared 0 bases from V and 2 bases from J, leaving 13 bases between. The CDR3 is made up of 16 amino acids. The CDR3: CASSLAGGVPNTEAFF. Here the CDR3 DNA reads TGTGCCAGCAGCTTAGCCGGGGGGGTACCAAACACTGAAGCTTTCTTT.

As to this clonotype: A much larger clone lies a single base off, so this may be a read error. The CDR3 DNA is TGTGCCAGCAGCCGGATCGGACTAGCGGGCCTGTCGGGCCAAGAGACCCAGTACTTC. Residues: CASSRIGLAGLSGQETQYF. This chain joins TRBV5-5 and TRBJ2-5, with 11 bases lining up with TRBD2. The V gene end was trimmed by 4 bases and the J gene end by 1 base; junction bases not matched to a gene: 15. Germline V gene lookup returns CDR1 SGHKS and CDR2 YYEKEE (reference sequence). The length of the CDR3 is 19 residues.

This clonotype has only a few counts. V and J are TRBV19 and TRBJ2-1; 10 bases are shared with TRBD2. CDR3 length: 15 amino acids. Germline CDR1 reads LNHDA; CDR2 reads SQIVND (reference sequence). Losses at the gene ends were 3 bases for V and 6 bases for J; bases not matched to a gene: 5. CDR3 sequence (DNA): TGTGCCAGTAGTATTCGGACTAGCGGACCCAATGAGCAGTTCTTC. Translated, it gives CASSIRTSGPNEQFF.